The clone carrying this T cell receptor beta chain was observed at least ten times. Its antigen remains unknown. A second roughly 6 to 12 cycle PCR used barcoded and J-beta primers. Every sample gave at least 3 million paired-end reads containing CDR3. TCRdb independently ran MiXCR on the 5' RACE reads; one entry per CDR3 protein. The table includes 1.5 million to 2 million distinct CDR3 sequences, 30% to 40% detected once. This specimen comes from a study of blood T cells in healthy people across ages. Study outcomes and limitations: Per million T cells, the diversity of TCR beta decreased roughly linearly as age advanced.

CDR3 length equals 14 residues. With 2 bases removed from V and 4 bases from J, the gap between germline ends came to 8 bases. Germline CDR1 reads SGHVS; CDR2 reads FNYEAQ. This chain links TRBV7-6 with TRBJ2-2, with no clear D. Sequencing used blood. This TCR was recovered from a woman aged 30 to 39 in good health. The CDR3, as DNA: TGTGCCAGCAGCTTAAGGGTTGGCACCGGGGAGCTGTTTTTT. Translation gives CASSLRVGTGELFF.